What follows are 25 T cell receptor beta chains derived from one specimen sequenced in a study of blood T cell repertoires in COVID-19. Repertoires were generated with immunoSEQ multiplex PCR, while TCRdb's copy carries only in-frame clones and drops some. Of around 260,000 clones listed, 80% to 95% are singletons. Sequences were obtained from PBMCs or T cells enriched from blood (not recorded which). Receptors originate from a young woman who had recovered from COVID-19.

This chain links TRBV24-1 with TRBJ1-1; possibly TRBD1 for D (6 bases). The CDR3 sequence is 12 residues long. Germline V gene data show CDR1 as KGHDR and CDR2 as SFDVKD. Trimming shortened V by 4 bases and J by 11 bases, and 13 bases separated the two germline ends. The CDR3 loop is CATSDRTGIAFF. CDR3 bases: TGTGCCACCAGTGACCGTACAGGGATCGCTTTCTTT.

The rearrangement joins TRBV27 to TRBJ2-1, with 9 bases lining up with TRBD2. This CDR3 is 14 amino acids long. The germline gives CDR1 MNHEY, CDR2 SMNVEV (reference sequence). The V and J ends lost 5 bases and 12 bases, in that order; junction bases with no gene match: 11. The CDR3, as DNA: TGTGCCAGCAGTACACCGGGACTAGCACCCTCGCAGTTCTTC. Protein product: CASSTPGLAPSQFF.

This chain uses TRBV6-5 with TRBJ2-1; D is ambiguous. Trimming pared 8 bases from V and 6 bases from J, leaving 8 bases between. The CDR3 is 11 amino acids. Per germline, CDR1 MNHEY and CDR2 SVGAGI. DNA for the CDR3: TGTGCCAGCCAAGAGCTCAATGAGCAGTTCTTC. This translates into CASQELNEQFF.

The rearrangement joins TRBV10-3 to TRBJ2-7; D might be TRBD2 (6 bases). Germline V gene sequence: CDR1 ENHRY, CDR2 SYGVKD. This CDR3 region has 14 residues. V gave up 4 bases and J gave up 3 bases, with 13 bases separating them. CDR3 DNA sequence: TGTGCCATCAGTGTCGCCCGGGACTTCTACGAGCAGTACTTC. It translates to CAISVARDFYEQYF.

This clone was observed a few times. The chain employs TRBV4-3 and TRBJ2-6; D is unresolved. V lost 0 bases and J 4 bases, leaving 10 bases between the germline ends. CDR1 is LGHNA and CDR2 is YSLEER in the germline V gene. This CDR3 is 16 amino acids long. The DNA of the CDR3 is TGCGCCAGCAGCCAAGATATCGGTAAGGGGGCCAACGTCCTGACTTTC. Translating it yields CASSQDIGKGANVLTF.

V is TRBV27 and J is TRBJ1-4; 10 bases align to TRBD1. Germline V CDR1 and CDR2: MNHEY, SMNVEV (reference sequence). The ends lost 4 bases at V and 1 base at J; junction bases unmatched: 6. There are 17 residues in the CDR3. The CDR3 sequence is CASSSGQGRRTNEKLFF. The CDR3 nucleotides are TGTGCCAGCAGTTCGGGACAGGGGAGGCGAACTAATGAAAAACTGTTTTTT.

DNA for the CDR3: TGTGCCAGCAGCCCTAGCGGGAGCTCCTACGAGCAGTACTTC. As protein: CASSPSGSSYEQYF. V gene TRBV7-3 combines with J gene TRBJ2-7, with TRBD2 matching over 10 bases. Germline trimming cut 5 bases from V and 0 bases from J; bases unmatched to any gene: 1. CDR3 length: 14 residues. Germline V lookup: CDR1 SGHTA, CDR2 FQGTGA.

J is TRBJ2-7 and V is TRBV10-3; 12 bases agree with TRBD2. The germline V gene encodes CDR1 ENHRY and CDR2 SYGVKD. V dropped 10 bases and J dropped 6; count of bases not matched to a gene: 7. The CDR3 runs 13 residues. As DNA, the CDR3 is TGTGCCAATCAGACTAGCGGGAGTCGCGAGCAGTACTTC. Translated, it gives CANQTSGSREQYF.

This clone was found once. V is TRBV5-6 and J is TRBJ1-1; D not certain. In germline, CDR1 is SGHDT, CDR2 YYEEEE. V was clipped by 10 bases and J by 0 bases, with 13 bases between them. The CDR3 contains 13 residues. The CDR3 DNA reads TGTGCCTCCAACTCCCTCATGAACACTGAAGCTTTCTTT. This encodes CASNSLMNTEAFF.

This chain joins TRBV5-4 and TRBJ2-7; 12 nucleotides align to TRBD2. The CDR3 totals 15 residues. Per germline, CDR1 SGHNT and CDR2 YYREEE (reference sequence). Trimming at V came to 4 bases and at J to 7 bases, leaving 9 bases not matched to a gene. In nucleotides, the CDR3 is TGTGCCAGCAGCCCCCTAGCGGGAGGGCCTGGGGAGCAGTACTTC. Amino acid sequence: CASSPLAGGPGEQYF.

This clone was counted a single time. This rearrangement joins TRBV10-3 to TRBJ2-2, with TRBD2 as a possible D gene (5 bases). The germline V and J ends were trimmed by 10 bases and 1 base, with 10 bases remaining between them. This CDR3 comprises 13 residues. Germline CDR1 and CDR2: ENHRY and SYGVKD. The CDR3 loop is CANSEENTGELFF. The CDR3 region has the DNA TGTGCCAATAGCGAAGAGAACACCGGGGAGCTGTTTTTT.

This chain uses TRBV7-2 with TRBJ1-2; unclear D gene. Between the trimmed V and J ends, which lost 4 bases and 2 bases, there was a span of 11 bases. The CDR3 is 14 residues long. Germline V gene lookup returns CDR1 SGHTA and CDR2 FQGNSA. The CDR3 loop is CASSWRLVNYGYTF. CDR3 nucleotide sequence: TGTGCCAGCAGCTGGAGATTGGTAAACTATGGCTACACCTTC.

The chain joins TRBV4-2 to TRBJ1-1; D is ambiguous. V lost 3 bases and J 3 bases, leaving 11 bases between the germline ends. Germline V gene sequence: CDR1 LGHNA, CDR2 YNFKEQ. The CDR3 loop spans 14 amino acids. The CDR3 DNA is TGTGCCAGCAGCCACCCATCGGGTGACACTGAAGCTTTCTTT. Translating it yields CASSHPSGDTEAFF.

The rearrangement joins TRBV4-3 to TRBJ1-1; D remains ambiguous. V lost 0 bases and J lost 0, with 8 bases in between. The CDR3 covers 15 residues. Germline assignment: CDR1 LGHNA and CDR2 YSLEER. The CDR3 reads CASSQETVLNTEAFF. DNA of the CDR3: TGCGCCAGCAGCCAAGAGACTGTTTTGAACACTGAAGCTTTCTTT.

CDR3 coding DNA: TGTGCCAGCAGTCTGGGACAGCTCTCTGGGGCCAACGTCCTGACTTTC. Its protein is CASSLGQLSGANVLTF. V and J are TRBV28 and TRBJ2-6; TRBD1 matches 7 bases. Germline V gene data show CDR1 as MDHEN and CDR2 as SYDVKM. The length of the CDR3 is 16 residues. Trimming took 5 bases from V and 0 from J; bases not matched to a gene: 4.

The CDR3 bases are TGTGCCAGCAGGCTTGCGAAAGCGTCAGGGTATGGCTACACCTTC. Translated, it gives CASRLAKASGYGYTF. The chain joins TRBV2 to TRBJ1-2; possibly TRBD1 for D (5 bases). Germline loops: CDR1 SNHLY, CDR2 FYNNEI. This CDR3 contains 15 residues. Trimming shortened V by 6 bases and J by 5 bases, and 19 bases separated the two germline ends.

The chain links TRBV15 to TRBJ1-3; D not resolved. Per the germline V gene, CDR1 is LNHNV and CDR2 is YYDKDF (reference sequence). CDR3 length: 16 amino acids. V lost 0 bases and J lost 0, with 9 bases in between. The CDR3 bases are TGTGCCACCAGCAGAGAATCCGGGAGCTCTGGAAACACCATATATTTT. Protein product: CATSRESGSSGNTIYF.

The chain has TRBV25-1 and TRBJ1-1; 7 positions match TRBD1. J gave up 4 bases and V 8 bases, and 7 bases lay outside the gene matches. Germline assignment: CDR1 MGHDK and CDR2 SYGVNS. The length of the CDR3 is 13 residues. The CDR3 nucleotides are TGTGCCAGCGTAAAGACAGGGACCACTGAAGCTTTCTTT. Translating gives CASVKTGTTEAFF. The whole variable domain, remainder taken from reference TRBV25-1 and TRBJ1-1, is EADIYQTPRYLVIGTGKKITLECSQTMGHDKMYWYQQDPGMELHLIHYSYGVNSTEKGDLSSESTVSRIRTEHFPLTLESARPSHTSQYLCASVKTGTTEAFFGQGTRLTVV.

On this clone: A read error may account for a junction end that differs from germline. V usage is TRBV15 and J usage is TRBJ2-7; a possible D gene is TRBD2 (5 bases). Germline V lookup: CDR1 LNHNV, CDR2 YYDKDF (reference sequence). The CDR3 extends over 12 amino acids. The CDR3 protein is CATSRDSGSHNF. In nucleotides, the CDR3 is TGTGCCACCAGCAGAGATTCGGGGTCTCATAACTTC. The full variable domain, its missing parts supplied by reference TRBV15 and TRBJ2-7, is DAMVIQNPRYQVTQFGKPVTLSCSQTLNHNVMYWYQQKSSQAPKLLFHYYDKDFNNEADTPDNFQSRRPNTSFCFLDIRSPGLGDTAMYLCATSRDSGSHNFGPGTRLTVT.

The V and J genes are TRBV21-1 and TRBJ2-2; TRBD2 was called by the table and not checked on the DNA. TRBV21-1 is given as a pseudogene. This CDR3 comprises 16 residues. CDR3 region: CASSGGGYRGTGELFF. The CDR3 DNA reads TGTGCCAGCTCCGGGGGGGGCTATCGGGGCACCGGGGAGCTGTTTTTT.

The V and J genes are TRBV5-4 and TRBJ2-5; D gene uncertain. The CDR3 length is 16 residues. The germline CDR1 and CDR2 sequences are SGHNT and YYREEE (reference sequence). The V end was cut by 3 bases, the J end by 2 bases, with 17 bases between. This chain's CDR3 is CASSSVGRIAQETQYF. For the CDR3, the DNA is TGTGCCAGCAGCTCTGTCGGAAGGATAGCTCAAGAGACCCAGTACTTC.

The chain uses TRBV18 and TRBJ2-3; 9 nucleotides agree with TRBD2. V shed 6 bases, J shed 3 bases, and the junction held 10 bases outside the gene matches. The CDR3 totals 16 residues. CDR1 and CDR2 from the germline V gene are KGHSH and LQKENI. CDR3 coding DNA: TGTGCCAGCTCTACGGGAGGTAGCGGGAGAACAGATACGCAGTATTTT. Residues: CASSTGGSGRTDTQYF.

The CDR3 protein is CASSGGTSGNEQFF. Here the CDR3 DNA reads TGTGCCAGCAGTGGGGGGACTAGCGGAAATGAGCAGTTCTTC. This chain connects TRBV6-4 to TRBJ2-1; 11 nucleotides align to TRBD2. The CDR3 totals 14 residues. Germline trimming cut 4 bases from V and 7 bases from J; bases unmatched to any gene: 3. The germline V gene has CDR1 MRHNA and CDR2 SNTAGT.

The chain has TRBV9 and TRBJ2-3, with TRBD1 as a possible D gene (5 bases). The length of the CDR3 is 13 residues. Trimming removed 4 bases from V and 2 bases from J, with 8 bases in between. CDR1 is SGDLS, CDR2 YYNGEE, per germline. The CDR3 sequence: CASSQDTTDTQYF. As DNA, the CDR3 is TGTGCCAGCAGCCAGGACACCACAGATACGCAGTATTTT.

This rearrangement joins TRBV19 to TRBJ1-2; perhaps TRBD1 as D (5 bases). CDR1 is LNHDA, CDR2 SQIVND, per germline (reference sequence). Trimming took off 6 bases at V and 6 bases at J, with 11 bases between the two ends. The CDR3 covers 12 residues. In DNA, the CDR3 is TGTGCCAGTAGAAATAACAGGAATGGCTACACCTTC. It codes for CASRNNRNGYTF.